The source of this TCR beta chain is a study of tumor-infiltrating lymphocytes in primary liver carcinoma. Overall study: Surgical resection was used to treat these primary liver carcinoma patients. Patients of both sexes were 30 to 69 years old. General study findings and limits: Relative to blood, tumors carried a significantly larger fraction of the repertoire in their top 250 clones (p = 0.039). Lesser overlap characterized tumor-adjacent and tumor-blood pairs relative to tumor region pairs.

With respect to this clonotype: Its antigen is unknown. A single base separates this from a much larger clone, so it may be a read error.

Germline DNA was extracted alongside blood RNA, which was obtained from unsorted whole blood. The germline V gene encodes CDR1 MNHNY and CDR2 SVGAGI (reference sequence). This CDR3 has 16 amino acids. V gave up 4 bases and J gave up 7 bases; unmatched junction bases: 11. The authors made TCR beta cDNA from around 500 ng total RNA with a constant-region primer. Three nested multiplex PCR rounds, a slightly modified ARM-PCR, produced the libraries for TCR beta. TRBV1-TRBV30 forward primers paired with a C-beta reverse primer drove the first two PCR rounds, roughly 10 cycles each. TCRdb recomputed calls from the multiplex PCR reads with MiXCR, one row per CDR3 protein. The data show around 330,000 distinct CDR3 sequences, with roughly two thirds seen just once and roughly 9% held by the top ten.

The origin of this receptor is a man aged 35-49 years with primary liver carcinoma and hepatitis B virus infection. V gene TRBV6-6 combines with J gene TRBJ1-5, with 9 bases matching TRBD1. What was sequenced was peripheral blood. CDR3 DNA: TGTGCCAGCAGTTTATCTTTGGACAGGGGTGGACAGCCCCAGCATTTT. This translates into CASSLSLDRGGQPQHF.